Presented here are 27 T cell receptor beta chains from one specimen sequenced in a study of OX40 agonist ivuxolimab in advanced cancers. Data came from immunoSEQ multiplex PCR; TCRdb stores just in-frame clones and leaves some out. This sample has tens of thousands of clones, with around nine tenths found just once. The source was CD4+ or CD8+ T cells sorted from blood, collected in a trial of the OX40 agonist ivuxolimab. The origin of the receptors is an adult with an advanced solid tumor such as melanoma, head and neck, liver or kidney cancer.

J is TRBJ2-1 and V is TRBV4-1, with D perhaps matching TRBD1 (6 bases). The CDR3 length is 15 residues. Looked up from germline, CDR1 is MGHRA and CDR2 is YSYEKL. Trimming removed 1 base at V and 2 bases at J, with 9 bases between. For the CDR3, the DNA is TGCGCCAGCAGCCAAGTAGGGGGACCCTACAATGAGCAGTTCTTC. It encodes CASSQVGGPYNEQFF.

This clone showed up just once. The chain joins TRBV7-6 to TRBJ2-7; TRBD1 is a possible D gene (6 bases). V was clipped by 3 bases and J by 7 bases, with 13 bases between them. CDR3 size: 13 residues. Germline V gene sequence: CDR1 SGHVS, CDR2 FNYEAQ. This CDR3 reads CASSFRTAGEQYF. CDR3 nucleotide sequence: TGTGCCAGCAGCTTCAGGACAGCCGGGGAGCAGTACTTC.

The chain links TRBV7-9 to TRBJ2-5; D possibly uses TRBD1 or TRBD2 (5 bases each). Deletions cut 2 bases from V and 5 bases from J, with 15 bases between. Germline-derived CDR1 and CDR2 are SEHNR and FQNEAQ (reference sequence). This CDR3 contains 15 residues. CDR3 residues: CASSLTFAGTETQYF. The CDR3 DNA reads as TGTGCCAGCAGCTTAACTTTTGCCGGGACGGAGACCCAGTACTTC.

The chain is built from TRBV6-4 and TRBJ2-7; tentative D call: TRBD1 (5 bases). Trimming removed 0 bases at V and 4 bases at J, with 7 bases between. The germline CDR1 and CDR2 sequences are MRHNA and SNTAGT. The CDR3 length is 13 residues. CDR3 nucleotide sequence: TGTGCCAGCAGTGACTCGGGGCGGTACGAGCAGTACTTC. It is translated as CASSDSGRYEQYF.

This chain uses TRBV2 with TRBJ2-1, with 12 bases identical to TRBD1. Germline loops: CDR1 SNHLY, CDR2 FYNNEI. The CDR3 is made up of 16 amino acids. V was clipped by 5 bases and J by 4 bases; unmatched bases: 6. Here the CDR3 DNA reads TGTGCCAGCAGTCCCCCGGGACAGGGGGCATACAATGAGCAGTTCTTC. Translation gives CASSPPGQGAYNEQFF.

V is TRBV6-5 and J is TRBJ2-1, with D hard to call. Germline loops: CDR1 MNHEY, CDR2 SVGAGI. The CDR3 is 12 amino acids. The V end was cut by 0 bases, the J end by 5 bases, with 2 bases between. CDR3 protein: CASSYSDNEQFF. CDR3 DNA: TGTGCCAGCAGTTACTCAGACAATGAGCAGTTCTTC.

This clone was observed a handful of times. The gene calls are TRBV5-1 and TRBJ2-5; 15 bases fit TRBD2. CDR3 length equals 17 residues. The germline V gene has CDR1 SGHRS and CDR2 YFSETQ. J was trimmed by 4 bases and V by 2 bases; bases with no gene match: 6. The CDR3: CASSLGLAGGDGETQYF. The CDR3 DNA follows: TGCGCCAGCAGCTTAGGACTAGCGGGAGGGGATGGAGAGACCCAGTACTTC.

This clone was seen once. The V call is TRBV6-1, the J call TRBJ1-5; D is uncertain. V dropped 4 bases and J dropped 2 bases, with 12 bases sitting between them. The CDR3 runs to 15 residues. Germline CDR1 is MNHNS and CDR2 is SASEGT. CDR3 residues: CASSVEGGGNQPQHF. CDR3 sequence (DNA): TGTGCCAGCAGTGTGGAAGGTGGCGGCAATCAGCCCCAGCATTTT.

The rearrangement uses TRBV10-1 and TRBJ2-3, with 8 bases that match TRBD1. CDR3 size: 15 residues. Germline CDR1 is WNHNN and CDR2 is SYGVQD (reference sequence). V dropped 4 bases and J dropped 3; count of bases not matched to a gene: 6. This chain's CDR3 is CASSGNRGATDTQYF. CDR3 sequence (DNA): TGCGCCAGCAGTGGGAACAGGGGGGCAACAGATACGCAGTATTTT.

This chain joins TRBV19 and TRBJ2-3; TRBD2 is a possible D gene (6 bases). This CDR3 is built from 16 residues. Germline assignment: CDR1 LNHDA and CDR2 SQIVND (reference sequence). V dropped 1 base and J dropped 1 base, with 12 bases sitting between them. Here the CDR3 reads CASSIVGGPGTDTQYF. CDR3 bases: TGTGCCAGTAGTATAGTGGGGGGTCCGGGCACAGATACGCAGTATTTT.

In DNA, the CDR3 is TGCAGCGTTGATACCAGGGGGGTCCAAGAGACCCAGTACTTC. This codes for CSVDTRGVQETQYF. V and J are TRBV29-1 and TRBJ2-5; perhaps TRBD1 as D (7 bases). Looked up from germline, CDR1 is SQVTM and CDR2 is ANQGSEA. With 3 bases removed from V and 1 base from J, the gap between germline ends came to 12 bases. The CDR3 totals 14 residues.

This clone was seen a single time. Other DNA sequences in this sample translate to the same CDR3. The rearrangement links TRBV6-5 to TRBJ2-7; TRBD2 agrees at 13 bases. V lost 5 bases and J lost 3; bases outside the gene matches: 1. Germline CDR1 MNHEY, CDR2 SVGAGI. The CDR3 is made up of 14 amino acids. Written as DNA, the CDR3 is TGTGCCAGCAGTAGACTAGCGGGAGGCTACGAGCAGTACTTC. It encodes CASSRLAGGYEQYF.

The CDR3 is CASSLGRVDNSPLHF. CDR3 DNA: TGTGCCAGCAGCTTAGGCAGGGTAGATAATTCACCCCTCCACTTT. The V and J genes are TRBV7-2 and TRBJ1-6; perhaps TRBD1 as D (5 bases). The ends were cut back, 1 base at V and 5 bases at J, with 9 bases in the middle. CDR1 is SGHTA, CDR2 FQGNSA, per germline. The CDR3 contains 15 residues.

This clone was picked up one time. The V gene is TRBV10-3, the J gene TRBJ1-1; the D is unclear. This CDR3 has 11 residues. Germline values: CDR1 ENHRY, CDR2 SYGVKD. Trimming stripped 8 bases from V and 1 base from J, with 5 bases between. In nucleotides, the CDR3 is TGTGCCATCGGGCAGAACACTGAAGCTTTCTTT. The encoded protein is CAIGQNTEAFF.

This clone was recorded a few times. The chain links TRBV5-1 to TRBJ2-5; D may be TRBD1 or TRBD2 (6 bases each). The length of the CDR3 is 16 residues. Germline CDR1 and CDR2: SGHRS and YFSETQ. Trimming took 0 bases from V and 3 from J, leaving 15 bases between them. CDR3 amino acids: CASSLGGRGAKETQYF. The CDR3 DNA is TGCGCCAGCAGCTTGGGCGGTAGGGGGGCCAAAGAGACCCAGTACTTC.

V and J are TRBV29-1 and TRBJ1-3; a possible D gene is TRBD1 (5 bases). The germline V gene encodes CDR1 SQVTM and CDR2 ANQGSEA. Trimming took 6 bases from V and 0 from J, leaving 15 bases between them. The CDR3 spans 15 residues. Written as DNA, the CDR3 is TGCAGCGTCCGCACGGGGGGTAGCTCTGGAAACACCATATATTTT. As protein: CSVRTGGSSGNTIYF.

V gene TRBV5-8 combines with J gene TRBJ2-5, with 11 bases lining up with TRBD1. With 6 bases clipped from V and 5 bases from J, the junction kept 9 bases outside the gene matches. CDR3 size: 15 residues. Germline V gene sequence: CDR1 SGHTS, CDR2 YDEGEE. The chain's CDR3 is CASNLDRGRRETQYF. CDR3 DNA sequence: TGTGCCAGCAACCTGGACAGGGGGCGGAGGGAGACCCAGTACTTC.

This sequence joins TRBV7-9 and TRBJ2-7; D remains ambiguous. There are 12 residues in the CDR3. From germline, CDR1 is SEHNR and CDR2 FQNEAQ (reference sequence). V was trimmed by 5 bases and J by 2 bases, leaving 7 bases between them. CDR3 in amino acids: CASSRITYEQYF. CDR3 sequence (DNA): TGTGCCAGCAGCAGAATTACCTACGAGCAGTACTTC.

This clone was counted a few times. The rearrangement links TRBV29-1 to TRBJ2-1; D call uncertain. Germline CDR1 SQVTM, CDR2 ANQGSEA. Between the trimmed V and J ends, which lost 0 bases and 12 bases, there was a span of 21 bases. This CDR3 comprises 15 residues. CDR3 nucleotides: TGCAGCGTTGAAGATCGGGTGGTTGACGGCTCCAGGCAGTTCTTC. This sequence encodes CSVEDRVVDGSRQFF.

This chain joins TRBV4-3 and TRBJ2-2, with TRBD2 matching 13 bases. The length of the CDR3 is 18 residues. V gave up 3 bases and J gave up 6 bases; unmatched junction bases: 10. Looked up from germline, CDR1 is LGHNA and CDR2 is YSLEER. CDR3 coding DNA: TGCGCCAGCAGCCAGGTACTAGCGGGAGGGCCGAGGTCCGGGGAGCTGTTTTTT. It codes for CASSQVLAGGPRSGELFF.

The chain uses TRBV6-1 and TRBJ1-1; D unclear. The CDR3 has 13 amino acids. In germline, CDR1 is MNHNS, CDR2 SASEGT. Between the trimmed V and J ends, which lost 6 bases and 1 base, there was a span of 9 bases. The CDR3 region has the DNA TGTGCCAGCAGCCCGGTAAAGAACACTGAAGCTTTCTTT. Its translation: CASSPVKNTEAFF.

This clone turned up a few times. V and J are TRBV6-5 and TRBJ1-6; a possible D gene is TRBD1 (5 bases). The CDR3 runs 14 residues. Germline V gene sequence: CDR1 MNHEY, CDR2 SVGAGI. The V end lost 2 bases, the J end lost 5 bases, and 7 bases lay between the germline ends. The CDR3, as DNA: TGTGCCAGCAGTTACGGGGCCCATAATTCACCCCTCCACTTT. Its translation: CASSYGAHNSPLHF.

The chain joins TRBV10-2 to TRBJ2-3; D may be TRBD2 (7 bases). Per germline, CDR1 WSHSY and CDR2 SAAADI. The CDR3 totals 15 residues. The germline V and J ends were trimmed by 5 bases and 2 bases, with 14 bases remaining between them. CDR3 coding DNA: TGCGCCAGCAGTCAAGGGGGGGGGAACACAGATACGCAGTATTTT. Protein: CASSQGGGNTDTQYF.

The CDR3 is CASSIKQGGLFYEQYF. The CDR3 region has the DNA TGTGCCAGCAGCATAAAACAGGGAGGTCTTTTCTACGAGCAGTACTTC. This chain links TRBV11-2 with TRBJ2-7; perhaps D is TRBD1 or TRBD2 (6 bases each). CDR3 length equals 16 residues. Trimming removed 5 bases from V and 3 bases from J, with 20 bases in between. Germline CDR1 reads SGHAT; CDR2 reads FQNNGV. The full variable domain, rest sourced from reference TRBV11-2 and TRBJ2-7, is EAGVAQSPRYKIIEKRQSVAFWCNPISGHATLYWYQQILGQGPKLLIQFQNNGVVDDSQLPKDRFSAERLKGVDSTLKIQPAKLEDSAVYLCASSIKQGGLFYEQYFGPGTRLTVT.

The chain couples TRBV7-3 to TRBJ2-2, with 8 positions matching TRBD1. This CDR3 comprises 15 residues. V was clipped by 7 bases and J by 0 bases; unmatched bases: 4. The germline V gene encodes CDR1 SGHTA and CDR2 FQGTGA. CDR3 sequence reads: CASNSQGANTGELFF. The DNA of the CDR3 is TGTGCCAGCAACTCACAGGGGGCGAACACCGGGGAGCTGTTTTTT. The variable domain in full, with the rest retrieved from reference TRBV7-3 and TRBJ2-2, is GAGVSQTPSNKVTEKGKYVELRCDPISGHTALYWYRQSLGQGPEFLIYFQGTGAADDSGLPNDRFFAVRPEGSVSTLKIQRTERGDSAVYLCASNSQGANTGELFFGEGSRLTVL.

CDR3 protein: CASSAGTEPGELFF. The CDR3 coding sequence is TGTGCCAGCAGCGCGGGGACAGAACCCGGGGAGCTGTTTTTT. J is TRBJ2-2 and V is TRBV5-4; D might be TRBD1 (7 bases). CDR1 and CDR2 from the germline V gene are SGHNT and YYREEE (reference sequence). The CDR3 loop spans 14 amino acids. V was shortened by 4 bases and J by 6 bases, with 13 bases between the two germline ends.

This chain connects TRBV7-3 to TRBJ2-2; D call uncertain. This CDR3 comprises 15 residues. The V gene's germline CDR1 is SGHTA and CDR2 FQGTGA. Trimming pared 2 bases from V and 4 bases from J, leaving 11 bases between. CDR3 nucleotides: TGTGCCAGCAGCTTAGGCCGTCGTCGCACCGGGGAGCTGTTTTTT. Amino acids: CASSLGRRRTGELFF.